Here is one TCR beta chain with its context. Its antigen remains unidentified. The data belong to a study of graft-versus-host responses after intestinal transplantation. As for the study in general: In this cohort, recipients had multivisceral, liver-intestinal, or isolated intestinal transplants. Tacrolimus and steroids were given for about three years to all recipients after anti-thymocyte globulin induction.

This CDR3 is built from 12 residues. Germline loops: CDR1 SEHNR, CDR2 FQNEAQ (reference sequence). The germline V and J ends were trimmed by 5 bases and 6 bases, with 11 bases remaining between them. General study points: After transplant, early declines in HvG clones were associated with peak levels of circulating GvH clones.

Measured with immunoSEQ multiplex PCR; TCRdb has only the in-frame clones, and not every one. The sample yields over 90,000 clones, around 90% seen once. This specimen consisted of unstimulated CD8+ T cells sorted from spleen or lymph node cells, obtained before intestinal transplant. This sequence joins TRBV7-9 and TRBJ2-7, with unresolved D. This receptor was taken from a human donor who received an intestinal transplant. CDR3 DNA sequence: TGTGCCAGCAGCCCCTCGGTGTCCGAGCAGTACTTC. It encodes CASSPSVSEQYF.